The 27 T cell receptor beta chains presented below share a single source sample, sequenced in a study of blood T cell repertoires in COVID-19. Clones were sequenced by immunoSEQ multiplex PCR, and TCRdb holds only the in-frame ones, with some missing. The sample shows around 250,000 clones, approximately 86% of them seen only once. The sequencing input was peripheral blood. These receptors were collected from an older woman who had recovered from COVID-19.

The chain is built from TRBV15 and TRBJ1-5; a weak D match, TRBD1 (6 bases). CDR3 length: 15 residues. CDR1 and CDR2 from the germline V gene are LNHNV and YYDKDF (reference sequence). V was cut by 4 bases and J by 5 bases, with 15 bases left in between. CDR3 sequence: CATSIQTGRDQPQHF. CDR3 DNA sequence: TGTGCCACCAGCATACAGACAGGACGGGATCAGCCCCAGCATTTT.

V and J are TRBV9 and TRBJ1-2; tentatively, D is TRBD1 (5 bases). Looked up from germline, CDR1 is SGDLS and CDR2 is YYNGEE. V lost 1 base to trimming and J lost 7 bases, with 17 bases between them. The CDR3 runs 15 residues. CDR3 residues: CASSVSGDGRGGYTF. The CDR3 DNA sequence: TGTGCCAGCAGCGTATCGGGGGACGGAAGGGGTGGCTACACCTTC.

This clone has just a few counts. The rearrangement links TRBV2 to TRBJ1-3, with 7 bases identical to TRBD1. There are 13 residues in the CDR3. V dropped 8 bases and J dropped 0; count of bases not matched to a gene: 1. The V gene's germline CDR1 is SNHLY and CDR2 FYNNEI. This chain's CDR3 is CASAGGSGNTIYF. In nucleotides, the CDR3 is TGTGCCAGCGCAGGGGGCTCTGGAAACACCATATATTTT.

This clone was recorded once. The genes are TRBV27 and TRBJ1-1; D gene ambiguous. The V end was cut by 6 bases, the J end by 0 bases, with 11 bases between. Germline CDR1 and CDR2: MNHEY and SMNVEV (reference sequence). This CDR3 contains 14 residues. CDR3 DNA: TGTGCCAGCAGCTTCAGGCACCTGAACACTGAAGCTTTCTTT. Amino acids: CASSFRHLNTEAFF.

The chain joins TRBV18 to TRBJ1-4; D not resolved. The V gene lost 3 bases and the J gene lost 0 bases, with 2 bases spanning the gap. This CDR3 spans 13 amino acids. Per the germline V gene, CDR1 is KGHSH and CDR2 is LQKENI. CDR3 region: CASSPTTNEKLFF. Written as DNA, the CDR3 is TGTGCCAGCTCACCTACAACTAATGAAAAACTGTTTTTT.

This clone was picked up a small number of times. CDR3 coding DNA: TGTGCCAGTAGTATACAGGGTCGGGATAATTCACCCCTCCACTTT. Protein sequence: CASSIQGRDNSPLHF. V usage is TRBV19 and J usage is TRBJ1-6; maybe TRBD1 (5 bases). The germline V gene encodes CDR1 LNHDA and CDR2 SQIVND (reference sequence). The length of the CDR3 is 15 residues. Trimming shortened V by 2 bases and J by 5 bases, and 10 bases separated the two germline ends. The whole variable domain, filled in from reference TRBV19 and TRBJ1-6, reads DGGITQSPKYLFRKEGQNVTLSCEQNLNHDAMYWYRQDPGQGLRLIYYSQIVNDFQKGDIAEGYSVSREKKESFPLTVTSAQKNPTAFYLCASSIQGRDNSPLHFGNGTRLTVT.

The J gene is TRBJ1-1, the V gene TRBV10-3; weak D call: TRBD1 (6 bases). The V gene lost 10 bases and the J gene lost 0 bases, with 9 bases spanning the gap. CDR1 and CDR2 (germline): ENHRY, SYGVKD. The CDR3 extends over 12 amino acids. The CDR3 region is CATQGVNTEAFF. The CDR3 DNA is TGTGCCACACAGGGCGTGAACACTGAAGCTTTCTTT.

The chain carries TRBV25-1 and TRBJ2-1; 9 bases agree with TRBD2. J lost 7 bases, V lost 3 bases, and 7 bases had no gene match. The CDR3 is 15 amino acids. The V gene's germline CDR1 is MGHDK and CDR2 SYGVNS. CDR3 protein: CASSESGGRGNEQFF. In DNA form, the CDR3 reads TGTGCCAGCAGTGAGAGCGGGGGGCGAGGGAATGAGCAGTTCTTC.

The chain links TRBV7-6 to TRBJ2-2; TRBD2 agrees at 15 bases. V dropped 5 bases and J dropped 4; count of bases not matched to a gene: 8. The germline V gene has CDR1 SGHVS and CDR2 FNYEAQ. This CDR3 is 18 amino acids long. CDR3 nucleotide sequence: TGTGCCAGCAGCATAAGGACTAGCGGGGGGGCAACCACCGGGGAGCTGTTTTTT. The encoded protein is CASSIRTSGGATTGELFF.

The chain joins TRBV3-1 (or the pseudogene TRBV3-2) to TRBJ2-7, with TRBD2 matching over 13 bases. This CDR3 contains 17 residues. The J segment lost 0 bases and the V segment lost 6 bases, leaving 8 bases of the junction unmatched. Germline CDR1 and CDR2: LGHDT and YNNKEL (reference sequence). In DNA, the CDR3 is TGTGCCAGCAGTCCGACTAGCGGGGGGTCGGTCTCCTACGAGCAGTACTTC. Amino acids: CASSPTSGGSVSYEQYF.

A few counts support this clone. This chain links TRBV7-8 with TRBJ1-1; D perhaps matches TRBD1 (5 bases). The CDR3 has 13 residues. Germline CDR1 is SGHVS and CDR2 is FQNEAQ. V was pared by 1 base and J by 4 bases, with 7 bases between. The CDR3 DNA follows: TGTGCCAGCAGCTTAGTTGGGGCCACTGAAGCTTTCTTT. This gives the protein CASSLVGATEAFF. Variable domain in full (rest from reference TRBV7-8 and TRBJ1-1): GAGVSQSPRYKVAKRGQDVALRCDPISGHVSLFWYQQALGQGPEFLTYFQNEAQLDKSGLPSDRFFAERPEGSVSTLKIQRTQQEDSAVYLCASSLVGATEAFFGQGTRLTVV.

V usage is TRBV6-2 or TRBV6-3 and J usage is TRBJ2-1; D not resolved. V was trimmed by 4 bases and J by 1 base, leaving 17 bases between them. CDR3 length: 17 amino acids. The germline gives CDR1 MNHEY, CDR2 SVGEGT. The CDR3 region is CASSSQDSADSYNEQFF. In nucleotides, the CDR3 is TGTGCCAGCAGTTCACAAGACTCGGCTGATTCCTACAATGAGCAGTTCTTC.

V usage is TRBV18 and J usage is TRBJ1-2, with 9 bases identical to TRBD1. Germline values: CDR1 KGHSH, CDR2 LQKENI. The length of the CDR3 is 16 residues. V shed 2 bases and J 4 bases; nucleotides not matched to a gene: 8. This chain's CDR3 is CASSPSRDRVGYGYTF. CDR3 nucleotide sequence: TGTGCCAGCTCACCAAGCCGGGACAGGGTGGGCTATGGCTACACCTTC.

The chain has TRBV29-1 and TRBJ1-4; D might be TRBD1 (5 bases). The CDR3 covers 14 residues. The ends were cut back, 7 bases at V and 7 bases at J, with 19 bases in the middle. Germline V gives CDR1 SQVTM, CDR2 ANQGSEA. The CDR3 sequence is CSATGGNSGEKLFF. The DNA of the CDR3 is TGCAGCGCTACCGGGGGGAACTCTGGTGAAAAACTGTTTTTT.

The chain is built from TRBV3-1 (or the pseudogene TRBV3-2) and TRBJ1-2; D perhaps matches TRBD1 (5 bases). Trimming cost V 3 bases and J 8 bases, with 13 bases left between them. Germline loops: CDR1 LGHDT, CDR2 YNNKEL (reference sequence). This CDR3 contains 13 residues. This chain's CDR3 is CASSHRDFGGYTF. The CDR3 DNA reads as TGTGCCAGCAGCCACAGGGATTTCGGAGGCTACACCTTC.

The J gene is TRBJ1-2, the V gene TRBV2; 9 nucleotides match TRBD1. This CDR3 region has 16 residues. Germline trimming cut 4 bases from V and 6 bases from J; bases unmatched to any gene: 12. Germline V CDR1 and CDR2: SNHLY, FYNNEI. The CDR3 sequence is CASSATLGTGLNGYTF. The CDR3 DNA follows: TGTGCCAGCAGTGCCACTCTTGGGACAGGGCTAAATGGCTACACCTTC.

The J gene is TRBJ1-1, the V gene TRBV4-2, with no clear D. Germline-derived CDR1 and CDR2 are LGHNA and YNFKEQ. This CDR3 spans 14 amino acids. The V end was cut by 0 bases, the J end by 6 bases, with 11 bases between. CDR3 region: CASSQEGGRSEAFF. Here the CDR3 DNA reads TGTGCCAGCAGCCAAGAAGGCGGGAGGTCTGAAGCTTTCTTT.

V usage is TRBV19 and J usage is TRBJ2-5; D is possibly TRBD1 (6 bases). The CDR3 has 13 residues. Germline V gene data show CDR1 as LNHDA and CDR2 as SQIVND (reference sequence). Between the trimmed V and J ends, which lost 7 bases and 2 bases, there was a span of 11 bases. This chain's CDR3 is CASNQGRQETQYF. In DNA form, the CDR3 reads TGTGCCAGTAACCAGGGGCGGCAAGAGACCCAGTACTTC.

This clone has just a few counts. The rearrangement links TRBV28 to TRBJ1-4; 10 bases line up with TRBD1. The CDR3 is 16 amino acids. In germline, CDR1 is MDHEN, CDR2 SYDVKM. V shed 11 bases and J 5 bases; nucleotides not matched to a gene: 14. The CDR3 region has the DNA TGTGCCGGCGGGACAGGGGCATGGGGCGGGAATGAAAAACTGTTTTTT. Translation gives CAGGTGAWGGNEKLFF.

The V and J genes are TRBV5-7 and TRBJ1-3; 7 bases match TRBD1. TRBV5-7 is known as an ORF, though its function is uncertain. V shed 3 bases and J 4 bases; nucleotides not matched to a gene: 7. This CDR3 spans 15 amino acids. DNA of the CDR3: TGTGCCAGCAGCTCCCCCTGGGACAGAGGAAACACCATATATTTT. Its translation: CASSSPWDRGNTIYF.

This clone was seen once. This chain uses TRBV6-2 or TRBV6-3 with TRBJ1-1, with TRBD1 matching 8 bases. J was trimmed by 11 bases and V by 2 bases; bases with no gene match: 13. This CDR3 region has 15 residues. Germline lookup yields CDR1 MNHEY and CDR2 SVGEGT. The CDR3 spells CASSYGPGGNPGAFF. The DNA for the CDR3 is TGTGCCAGCAGTTACGGCCCAGGGGGCAACCCGGGGGCTTTCTTT.

V and J are TRBV19 and TRBJ1-6; D might be TRBD1 (5 bases). From germline, CDR1 is LNHDA and CDR2 SQIVND (reference sequence). V dropped 10 bases and J dropped 7 bases, with 20 bases sitting between them. The CDR3 consists of 15 residues. The CDR3 is CATQGSSVQNSPLHF. The DNA of the CDR3 is TGTGCCACCCAGGGTAGTTCAGTTCAGAATTCACCCCTCCACTTT.

This clone appeared a single time. V usage is TRBV9 and J usage is TRBJ2-6; D perhaps matches TRBD2 (6 bases). Trimming shortened V by 4 bases and J by 1 base, and 15 bases separated the two germline ends. Per the germline V gene, CDR1 is SGDLS and CDR2 is YYNGEE. This CDR3 has 17 amino acids. CDR3 coding DNA: TGTGCCAGCAGCCCGCGGGGTCCGTGGTCTGGGGCCAACGTCCTGACTTTC. Translation gives CASSPRGPWSGANVLTF.

This chain uses TRBV5-3 with TRBJ2-1, with D unclear. TRBV5-3 is known as an ORF, though its function is uncertain. V was trimmed by 1 base and J by 5 bases, leaving 16 bases between them. There are 16 residues in the CDR3. CDR3 sequence reads: CARSLLFKVRDNEQFF. The CDR3 nucleotides read TGTGCCAGAAGCTTGTTGTTCAAGGTTCGGGACAATGAGCAGTTCTTC.

The chain has TRBV14 and TRBJ2-5; a possible D gene is TRBD1 (5 bases). V lost 5 bases to trimming and J lost 6 bases, with 13 bases between them. The CDR3 sequence is 13 residues long. CDR1 and CDR2 (germline): SGHDN, FVKESK. CDR3 in DNA: TGTGCCAGCAGCTCCAGGGATGGGAAGACCCAGTACTTC. This translates into CASSSRDGKTQYF.

This clone was seen repeatedly, ten times or more. The chain couples TRBV6-6 to TRBJ2-1, with 11 bases that match TRBD2. CDR3 size: 16 residues. CDR1 is MNHNY, CDR2 SVGAGI, per germline (reference sequence). Trimming took 5 bases from V and 6 from J; bases not matched to a gene: 9. The CDR3 DNA follows: TGTGCCAGCAGTCCTTTGGCTAGCGGGGGGCCCAATGAGCAGTTCTTC. This sequence encodes CASSPLASGGPNEQFF.

DNA of the CDR3: TGTGCCAGACGGGACAGTATGAACACTGAAGCTTTCTTT. Its protein product is CARRDSMNTEAFF. The gene calls are TRBV6-5 and TRBJ1-1; 7 bases line up with TRBD1. This CDR3 has 13 residues. V shed 9 bases, J shed 0 bases, and the junction held 4 bases outside the gene matches. Germline CDR1 MNHEY, CDR2 SVGAGI.